These 26 T cell receptor beta chains were sequenced from one sample in a study of cytomegalovirus exposure and HLA in healthy donors (dated by TCRdb to 2015 to 2018). The library was generated by the immunoSEQ multiplex PCR assay. A mixture of 60 forward primers for TCR Vbeta segments and 13 reverse primers for TCR Jbeta segments was used in the multiplex PCR. Sourced from immuneACCESS, this table was stored by TCRdb with only in-frame sequences that have V and J called. A share of the clones is absent; for the studies checked, an unresolved V gene accounts for under half, and the remainder has no known explanation. The sample yields 150,000 or so clones; roughly 80% were counted once. Around 2.3% of the sample rests with the top ten. Material for sequencing was PBMCs. These receptors were taken from a man between 45 and 60 years old in good health and CMV-seropositive.

The V gene is TRBV7-6, the J gene TRBJ1-4, with 7 positions matching TRBD1. V trimming: 0 bases; J trimming: 7 bases; junction bases outside the gene matches: 5. CDR1 and CDR2 (germline): SGHVS, FNYEAQ. This CDR3 spans 15 amino acids. The CDR3 nucleotides are TGTGCCAGCAGCTTAGCAGGGGGCGTATTTGAAAAACTGTTTTTT. Translation: CASSLAGGVFEKLFF.

The chain couples TRBV18 to TRBJ2-1; 10 bases line up with TRBD2. The germline V gene has CDR1 KGHSH and CDR2 LQKENI. Unmatched junction bases numbered 4, after V lost 0 bases and J lost 8 bases. CDR3 length: 15 amino acids. CDR3 residues: CASSPPQRGGYEQFF. The CDR3 DNA follows: TGTGCCAGCTCACCACCCCAGCGGGGGGGCTATGAGCAGTTCTTC. Full variable domain (rest looked up from reference TRBV18 and TRBJ2-1): NAGVMQNPRHLVRRRGQEARLRCSPMKGHSHVYWYRQLPEEGLKFMVYLQKENIIDESGMPKERFSAEFPKEGPSILRIQQVVRGDSAAYFCASSPPQRGGYEQFFGPGTRLTVL.

V and J are TRBV10-3 and TRBJ2-6, with D unclear. Germline loops: CDR1 ENHRY, CDR2 SYGVKD. CDR3 length equals 13 residues. The germline V and J ends were trimmed by 7 bases and 0 bases, with 4 bases remaining between them. CDR3 nucleotides: TGTGCCATCACCAGCTCTGGGGCCAACGTCCTGACTTTC. This gives the protein CAITSSGANVLTF.

V gene TRBV25-1 combines with J gene TRBJ1-6; D ambiguous. V lost 3 bases, J lost 3 bases, and 12 bases lay in between. Germline-derived CDR1 and CDR2 are MGHDK and SYGVNS. The CDR3 totals 16 residues. This CDR3 is CASSDKVGNYNSPLHF. For the CDR3, the DNA is TGTGCCAGCAGTGACAAGGTCGGGAACTATAATTCACCCCTCCACTTT.

The chain carries TRBV18 and TRBJ2-5, with a possible D match to TRBD1 (6 bases). The CDR3 contains 16 residues. V dropped 3 bases and J dropped 1 base, with 15 bases sitting between them. Germline CDR1 is KGHSH and CDR2 is LQKENI. The chain's CDR3 is CASSPRPVQGQETQYF. CDR3 nucleotide sequence: TGTGCCAGCTCACCTAGACCCGTACAGGGCCAAGAGACCCAGTACTTC.

The chain couples TRBV7-6 to TRBJ1-1; D gene uncertain. CDR1 is SGHVS, CDR2 FNYEAQ, per germline. Trimming left V 2 bases short and J 4 bases short, with 11 bases between. The CDR3 spans 14 residues. The CDR3 loop reads CASSLQAAGTEAFF. CDR3 in DNA: TGTGCCAGCAGCTTACAGGCCGCTGGCACTGAAGCTTTCTTT.

CDR3 residues: CASSLSGQGYEQYF. The CDR3 DNA sequence: TGTGCCAGCAGCTTATCGGGACAGGGCTACGAGCAGTACTTC. This chain joins TRBV7-2 and TRBJ2-7; the match to TRBD1 covers 9 bases. The junction had 2 bases not matched to a gene; V was cut back by 2 bases and J by 3 bases. CDR3 length equals 14 residues. Germline CDR1 SGHTA, CDR2 FQGNSA.

The rearrangement uses TRBV4-1 and TRBJ2-7, with TRBD1 matching over 9 bases. V lost 3 bases, J lost 1 base, and 10 bases stayed unmatched. Germline V gene lookup returns CDR1 MGHRA and CDR2 YSYEKL. The CDR3 runs 17 residues. The CDR3 DNA sequence: TGCGCCAGCAGCCACTTACCCGGGACAGGGAGGTCCTACGAGCAGTACTTC. Residues: CASSHLPGTGRSYEQYF.

V is TRBV29-1 and J is TRBJ2-1, with D possibly TRBD2 on 5 matching bases. The ends were cut back, 7 bases at V and 6 bases at J, with 13 bases in the middle. Germline loops: CDR1 SQVTM, CDR2 ANQGSEA. This CDR3 is built from 12 residues. The CDR3 is CSATRPGNEQFF. Written as DNA, the CDR3 is TGCAGCGCAACTAGACCGGGCAATGAGCAGTTCTTC.

The rearrangement links TRBV5-4 to TRBJ1-6, with 7 bases lining up with TRBD1. CDR1 is SGHNT, CDR2 YYREEE, per germline (reference sequence). The CDR3 consists of 14 residues. Unmatched junction bases numbered 3, after V lost 3 bases and J lost 6 bases. CDR3 nucleotides: TGTGCCAGCAGCTGGGGACAGACTAATTCACCCCTCCACTTT. Translating it yields CASSWGQTNSPLHF.

The J gene is TRBJ2-2, the V gene TRBV19; maybe TRBD1 (6 bases). This CDR3 is built from 13 residues. Germline CDR1 LNHDA, CDR2 SQIVND (reference sequence). The V end lost 8 bases, the J end lost 9 bases, and 16 bases lay between the germline ends. The CDR3 DNA follows: TGTGCCAGTTGGGGAAGGGGGTCCAGGGAGCTGTTTTTT. It specifies CASWGRGSRELFF.

The chain joins TRBV7-8 to TRBJ2-7; the match to TRBD1 covers 8 bases. Germline CDR1 is SGHVS and CDR2 is FQNEAQ. With 4 bases clipped from V and 2 bases from J, the junction kept 10 bases outside the gene matches. CDR3 size: 16 residues. CDR3 region: CASSYYPGTGTYEQYF. The CDR3 DNA sequence: TGTGCCAGCAGCTATTATCCCGGGACAGGAACCTACGAGCAGTACTTC. Full variable domain (remainder filled in from reference TRBV7-8 and TRBJ2-7): GAGVSQSPRYKVAKRGQDVALRCDPISGHVSLFWYQQALGQGPEFLTYFQNEAQLDKSGLPSDRFFAERPEGSVSTLKIQRTQQEDSAVYLCASSYYPGTGTYEQYFGPGTRLTVT.

The V call is TRBV9, the J call TRBJ1-3; 8 bases map to TRBD1. Germline V gene lookup returns CDR1 SGDLS and CDR2 YYNGEE. The CDR3 sequence is 19 residues long. With 0 bases clipped from V and 0 bases from J, the junction kept 11 bases outside the gene matches. The CDR3 DNA reads as TGTGCCAGCAGCGTAGGCGGCGGACAGGGAATTTTCTCTGGAAACACCATATATTTT. Its protein product is CASSVGGGQGIFSGNTIYF.

This chain links TRBV5-4 with TRBJ1-1; 7 nucleotides align to TRBD1. Looked up from germline, CDR1 is SGHNT and CDR2 is YYREEE (reference sequence). This CDR3 region has 13 residues. V lost 2 bases and J lost 7; bases outside the gene matches: 5. In DNA, the CDR3 is TGTGCCAGCAGCTTAACAGGGGTGGATGAAGCTTTCTTT. Translated, it gives CASSLTGVDEAFF.

This clone was observed a single time. The chain employs TRBV27 and TRBJ1-5, with D perhaps TRBD1 (5 bases). CDR1 and CDR2 from the germline V gene are MNHEY and SMNVEV (reference sequence). Trimming stripped 5 bases from V and 4 bases from J, with 12 bases between. CDR3 length equals 14 residues. CDR3 sequence reads: CASSLGQGNQPQHF. In DNA form, the CDR3 reads TGTGCCAGCAGTCTCGGACAAGGTAATCAGCCCCAGCATTTT.

The chain recombines TRBV12-5 with TRBJ2-1; D is unclear. Germline V gene sequence: CDR1 LGHNT, CDR2 FRNRAP. This CDR3 spans 13 amino acids. Trimming shortened V by 1 base and J by 4 bases, and 5 bases separated the two germline ends. This chain's CDR3 is CASGLATYNEQFF. DNA for the CDR3: TGTGCTAGTGGTTTGGCGACTTACAATGAGCAGTTCTTC.

This sequence joins TRBV9 and TRBJ1-2; maybe TRBD1 (5 bases). V was clipped by 1 base and J by 7 bases, with 11 bases between them. This CDR3 comprises 13 residues. Germline V gene data show CDR1 as SGDLS and CDR2 as YYNGEE. The DNA for the CDR3 is TGTGCCAGCAGCGTACAGGGAACCAGTGGCTACACCTTC. Translation gives CASSVQGTSGYTF.

The CDR3 here is CASSYGQQGFLGYTF. DNA of the CDR3: TGTGCCAGCAGTTATGGGCAGCAGGGATTTTTGGGCTACACCTTC. V gene TRBV6-6 combines with J gene TRBJ1-2; TRBD1 might be the D (5 bases). CDR1 is MNHNY, CDR2 SVGAGI, per germline (reference sequence). The V gene lost 3 bases and the J gene lost 8 bases, with 19 bases spanning the gap. The CDR3 extends over 15 amino acids.

The rearrangement joins TRBV5-4 to TRBJ2-3; D call uncertain. The CDR3 loop spans 14 amino acids. The germline V and J ends were trimmed by 0 bases and 3 bases, with 8 bases remaining between them. CDR1 SGHNT and CDR2 YYREEE come from the germline V gene (reference sequence). The CDR3 coding sequence is TGTGCCAGCAGCTTGGTGGCTAGTACAGATACGCAGTATTTT. This gives the protein CASSLVASTDTQYF.

The chain employs TRBV5-1 and TRBJ2-5; 7 bases are shared with TRBD1. Germline CDR1 SGHRS, CDR2 YFSETQ. There are 15 residues in the CDR3. With 2 bases clipped from V and 3 bases from J, the junction kept 7 bases outside the gene matches. CDR3: CASSFFQGQKETQYF. The CDR3 DNA follows: TGCGCCAGCAGCTTCTTCCAGGGACAGAAAGAGACCCAGTACTTC.

The CDR3 sequence is CASSDRQLPRYYDNEQFF. CDR3 nucleotides: TGTGCCAGCAGTGATAGACAGCTACCGCGATATTACGACAATGAGCAGTTCTTC. This rearrangement joins TRBV2 to TRBJ2-1; possible D gene TRBD1, 5 bases. Trimming shortened V by 3 bases and J by 5 bases, and 23 bases separated the two germline ends. CDR1 and CDR2 from the germline V gene are SNHLY and FYNNEI. There are 18 residues in the CDR3.

CDR3 in DNA: TGCGCCAGCAGTGACCGCAGGAACACTGAAGCTTTCTTT. This encodes CASSDRRNTEAFF. This rearrangement joins TRBV10-1 to TRBJ1-1; D gene unclear. The V gene's germline CDR1 is WNHNN and CDR2 SYGVQD (reference sequence). This CDR3 is 13 amino acids long. Between the trimmed V and J ends, which lost 3 bases and 1 base, there was a span of 6 bases.

This clone was picked up a small number of times. The V call is TRBV4-3, the J call TRBJ2-5; 8 bases agree with TRBD1. CDR3 size: 16 residues. After removal of 3 bases from V and 9 bases from J, the junction contained 15 bases not matched to a gene. CDR1 and CDR2 (germline): LGHNA, YSLEER. The DNA of the CDR3 is TGCGCCAGCAGCCAGACTTCCGGGGCAGGGGGCGAGGCCCAGTACTTC. It specifies CASSQTSGAGGEAQYF.

The rearrangement joins TRBV28 to TRBJ1-3, with D perhaps TRBD1 (5 bases). V was shortened by 7 bases and J by 1 base, with 8 bases between the two germline ends. The V gene's germline CDR1 is MDHEN and CDR2 SYDVKM. This CDR3 is 13 amino acids long. Here the CDR3 reads CASTTGSGNTIYF. In nucleotides, the CDR3 is TGTGCCAGCACAACAGGTTCTGGAAACACCATATATTTT. The full variable domain, its missing parts supplied by reference TRBV28 and TRBJ1-3, is DVKVTQSSRYLVKRTGEKVFLECVQDMDHENMFWYRQDPGLGLRLIYFSYDVKMKEKGDIPEGYSVSREKKERFSLILESASTNQTSMYLCASTTGSGNTIYFGEGSWLTVV.

The table lists this clone with a few counts. The V call is TRBV7-2, the J call TRBJ2-3; 9 nucleotides line up with TRBD2. V lost 2 bases to trimming and J lost 6 bases; unmatched junction nucleotides: 6. There are 15 residues in the CDR3. Germline V lookup: CDR1 SGHTA, CDR2 FQGNSA. The chain's CDR3 is CASSLRVAGGDTQYF. The CDR3 nucleotides are TGTGCCAGCAGCTTAAGGGTCGCGGGGGGGGATACGCAGTATTTT.

The chain links TRBV5-1 to TRBJ2-5; 7 bases line up with TRBD1. V was pared by 4 bases and J by 5 bases, with 11 bases of the junction left unmatched. Germline V gene lookup returns CDR1 SGHRS and CDR2 YFSETQ. CDR3 size: 15 residues. The CDR3 spells CASSTGQPHGETQYF. CDR3 bases: TGCGCCAGCAGCACGGGACAGCCCCATGGGGAGACCCAGTACTTC.